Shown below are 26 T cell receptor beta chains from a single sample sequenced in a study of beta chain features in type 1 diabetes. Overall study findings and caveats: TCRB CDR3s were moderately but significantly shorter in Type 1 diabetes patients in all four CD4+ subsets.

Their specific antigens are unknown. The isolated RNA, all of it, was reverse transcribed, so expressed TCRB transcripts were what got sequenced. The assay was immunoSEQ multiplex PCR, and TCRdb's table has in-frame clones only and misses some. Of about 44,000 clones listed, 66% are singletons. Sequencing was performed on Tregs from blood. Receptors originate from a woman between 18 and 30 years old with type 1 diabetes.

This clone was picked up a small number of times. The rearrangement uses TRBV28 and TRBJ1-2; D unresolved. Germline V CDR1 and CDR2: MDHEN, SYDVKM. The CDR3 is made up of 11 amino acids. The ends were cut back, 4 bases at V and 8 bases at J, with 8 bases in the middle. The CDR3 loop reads CASSYPRGYTF. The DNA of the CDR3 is TGTGCCAGCAGTTATCCCCGGGGCTACACCTTC.

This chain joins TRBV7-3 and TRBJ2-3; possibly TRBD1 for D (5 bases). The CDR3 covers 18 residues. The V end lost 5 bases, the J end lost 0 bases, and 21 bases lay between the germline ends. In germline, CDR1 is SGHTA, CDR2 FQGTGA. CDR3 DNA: TGTGCCAGCAGCCCCTGGCGACAGACAAATCCTAGCACAGATACGCAGTATTTT. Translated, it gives CASSPWRQTNPSTDTQYF.

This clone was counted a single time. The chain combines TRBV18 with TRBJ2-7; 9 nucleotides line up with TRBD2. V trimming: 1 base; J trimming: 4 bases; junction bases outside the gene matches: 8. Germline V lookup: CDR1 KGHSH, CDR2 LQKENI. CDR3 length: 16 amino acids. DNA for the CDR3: TGTGCCAGCTCACCACTACGGACTAGCGTGAGTTACGAGCAGTACTTC. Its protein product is CASSPLRTSVSYEQYF.

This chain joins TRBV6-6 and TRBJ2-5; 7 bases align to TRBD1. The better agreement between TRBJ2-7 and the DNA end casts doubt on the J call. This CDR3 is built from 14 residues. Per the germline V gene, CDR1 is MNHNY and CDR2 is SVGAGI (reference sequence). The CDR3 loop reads CASSTSGQPYEQYF. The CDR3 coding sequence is TGTGCCAGCAGTACCTCGGGACAGCCCTACGAGCAGTACTTC.

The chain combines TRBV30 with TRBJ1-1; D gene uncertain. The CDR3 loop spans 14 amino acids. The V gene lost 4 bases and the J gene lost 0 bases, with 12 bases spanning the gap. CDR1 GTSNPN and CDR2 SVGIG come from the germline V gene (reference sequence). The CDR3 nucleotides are TGTGCCTGGACGAGAGGATTCATGAACACTGAAGCTTTCTTT. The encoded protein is CAWTRGFMNTEAFF.

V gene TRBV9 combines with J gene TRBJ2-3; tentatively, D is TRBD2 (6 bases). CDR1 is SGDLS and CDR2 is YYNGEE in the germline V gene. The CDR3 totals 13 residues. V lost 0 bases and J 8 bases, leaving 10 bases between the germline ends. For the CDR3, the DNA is TGTGCCAGCAGCGTAGAAGAGGGAGGTACGCAGTATTTT. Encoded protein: CASSVEEGGTQYF. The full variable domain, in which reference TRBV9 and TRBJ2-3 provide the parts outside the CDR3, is DSGVTQTPKHLITATGQRVTLRCSPRSGDLSVYWYQQSLDQGLQFLIQYYNGEERAKGNILERFSAQQFPDLHSELNLSSLELGDSALYFCASSVEEGGTQYFGPGTRLTVL.

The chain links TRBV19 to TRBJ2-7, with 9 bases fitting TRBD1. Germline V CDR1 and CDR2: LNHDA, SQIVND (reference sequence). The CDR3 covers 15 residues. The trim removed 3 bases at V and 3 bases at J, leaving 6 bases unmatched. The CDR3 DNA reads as TGTGCCAGTAGTATCCGACAGGGGGAAAGCTACGAGCAGTACTTC. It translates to CASSIRQGESYEQYF.

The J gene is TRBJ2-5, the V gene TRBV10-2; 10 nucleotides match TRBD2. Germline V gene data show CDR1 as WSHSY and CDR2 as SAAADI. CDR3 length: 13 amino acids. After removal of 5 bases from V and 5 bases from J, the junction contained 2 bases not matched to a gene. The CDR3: CASSILAGETQYF. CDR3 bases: TGCGCCAGCAGTATACTAGCGGGGGAGACCCAGTACTTC.

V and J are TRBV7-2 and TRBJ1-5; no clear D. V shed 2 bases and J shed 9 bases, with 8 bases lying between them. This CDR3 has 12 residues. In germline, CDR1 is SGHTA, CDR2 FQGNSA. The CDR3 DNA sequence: TGTGCCAGCAGCTTAAGCGTGGGGCCCCAGCATTTT. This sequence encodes CASSLSVGPQHF.

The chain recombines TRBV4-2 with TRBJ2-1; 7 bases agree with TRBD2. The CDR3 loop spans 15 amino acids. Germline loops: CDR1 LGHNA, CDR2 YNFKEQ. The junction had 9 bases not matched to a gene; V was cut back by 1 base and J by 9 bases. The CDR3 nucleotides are TGTGCCAGCAGCCAAGGTGGGAGGGCCCTCAGTGAGCAGTTCTTC. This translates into CASSQGGRALSEQFF.

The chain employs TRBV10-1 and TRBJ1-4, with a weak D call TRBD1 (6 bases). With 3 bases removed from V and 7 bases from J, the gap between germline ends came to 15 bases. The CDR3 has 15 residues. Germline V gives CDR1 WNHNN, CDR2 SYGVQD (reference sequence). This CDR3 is CASSDGGLEGEKLFF. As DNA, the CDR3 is TGCGCCAGCAGTGACGGGGGGCTCGAAGGTGAAAAACTGTTTTTT.

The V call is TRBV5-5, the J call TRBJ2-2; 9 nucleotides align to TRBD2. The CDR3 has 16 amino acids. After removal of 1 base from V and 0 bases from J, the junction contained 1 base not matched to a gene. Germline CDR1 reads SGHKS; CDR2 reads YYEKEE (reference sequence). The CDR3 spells CASSLPSGANTGELFF. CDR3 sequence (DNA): TGTGCCAGCAGCTTGCCTAGCGGGGCGAACACCGGGGAGCTGTTTTTT.

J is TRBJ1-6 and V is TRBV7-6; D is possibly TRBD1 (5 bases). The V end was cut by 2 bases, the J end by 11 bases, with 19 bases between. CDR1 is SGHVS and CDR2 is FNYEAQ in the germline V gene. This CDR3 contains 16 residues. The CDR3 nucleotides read TGTGCCAGCAGCTTAAGGTCCGGGGCGGGGCGGGCACCCCTCCACTTT. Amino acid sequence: CASSLRSGAGRAPLHF.

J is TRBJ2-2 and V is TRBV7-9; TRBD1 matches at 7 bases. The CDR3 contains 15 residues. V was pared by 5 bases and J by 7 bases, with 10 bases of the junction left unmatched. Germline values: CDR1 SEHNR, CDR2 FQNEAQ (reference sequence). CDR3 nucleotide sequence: TGTGCCAGCAGCCCATACAGGGGAGTGAGCGGGGAGCTGTTTTTT. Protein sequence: CASSPYRGVSGELFF. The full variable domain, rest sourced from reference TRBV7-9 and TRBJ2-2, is DTGVSQNPRHKITKRGQNVTFRCDPISEHNRLYWYRQTLGQGPEFLTYFQNEAQLEKSRLLSDRFSAERPKGSFSTLEIQRTEQGDSAMYLCASSPYRGVSGELFFGEGSRLTVL.

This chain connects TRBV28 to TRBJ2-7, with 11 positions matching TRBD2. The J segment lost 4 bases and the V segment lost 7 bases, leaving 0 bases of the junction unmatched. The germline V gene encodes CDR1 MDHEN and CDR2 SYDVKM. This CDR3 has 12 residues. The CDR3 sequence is CASTSGRYEQYF. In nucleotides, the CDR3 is TGTGCCAGCACTAGCGGGAGGTACGAGCAGTACTTC.

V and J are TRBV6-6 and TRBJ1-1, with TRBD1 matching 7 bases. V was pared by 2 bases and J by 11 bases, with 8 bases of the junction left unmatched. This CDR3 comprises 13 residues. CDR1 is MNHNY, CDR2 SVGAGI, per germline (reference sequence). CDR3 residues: CASSYPGQKAAFF. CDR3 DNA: TGTGCCAGCAGTTACCCGGGACAGAAGGCTGCTTTCTTT.

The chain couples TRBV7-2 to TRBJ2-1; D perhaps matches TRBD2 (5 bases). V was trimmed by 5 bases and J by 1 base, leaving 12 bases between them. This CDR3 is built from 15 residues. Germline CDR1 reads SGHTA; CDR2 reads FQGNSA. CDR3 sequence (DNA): TGTGCCAGCAGCCGGGTCAGCGGATCCTACAATGAGCAGTTCTTC. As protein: CASSRVSGSYNEQFF.

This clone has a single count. The chain's CDR3 is CASSPRPTSGGRDEQFF. The CDR3 region has the DNA TGTGCCAGCAGCCCGCGCCCGACTAGCGGGGGGAGGGATGAGCAGTTCTTC. The rearrangement links TRBV11-2 to TRBJ2-1, with 13 positions matching TRBD2. The CDR3 sequence is 17 residues long. J lost 8 bases, V lost 5 bases, and 12 bases had no gene match. CDR1 and CDR2 from the germline V gene are SGHAT and FQNNGV.

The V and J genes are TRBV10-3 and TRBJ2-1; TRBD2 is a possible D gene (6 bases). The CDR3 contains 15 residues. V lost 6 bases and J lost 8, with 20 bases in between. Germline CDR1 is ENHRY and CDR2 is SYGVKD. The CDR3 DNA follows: TGTGCCATCAGCCGGGAGTTTCAGGGTCGGGATGAGCAGTTCTTC. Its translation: CAISREFQGRDEQFF.

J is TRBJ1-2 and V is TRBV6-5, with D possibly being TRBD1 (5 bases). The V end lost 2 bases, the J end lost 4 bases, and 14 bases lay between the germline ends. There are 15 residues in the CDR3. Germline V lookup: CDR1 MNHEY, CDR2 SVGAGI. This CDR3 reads CASSYKAGSAYGYTF. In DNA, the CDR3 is TGTGCCAGCAGTTACAAGGCAGGGTCGGCCTATGGCTACACCTTC.

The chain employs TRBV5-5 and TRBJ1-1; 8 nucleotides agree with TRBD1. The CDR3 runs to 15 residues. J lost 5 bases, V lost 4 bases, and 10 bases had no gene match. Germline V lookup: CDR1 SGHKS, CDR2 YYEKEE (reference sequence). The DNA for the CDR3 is TGTGCCAGCAGCCGCGGGACAGGACTGGTTACTGAAGCTTTCTTT. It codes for CASSRGTGLVTEAFF.

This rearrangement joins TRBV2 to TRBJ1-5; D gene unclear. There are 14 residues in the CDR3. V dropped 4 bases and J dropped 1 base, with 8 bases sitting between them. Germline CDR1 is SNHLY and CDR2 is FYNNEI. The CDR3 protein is CASSGQSSNQPQHF. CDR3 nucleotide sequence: TGTGCCAGCAGTGGCCAGTCAAGCAATCAGCCCCAGCATTTT.

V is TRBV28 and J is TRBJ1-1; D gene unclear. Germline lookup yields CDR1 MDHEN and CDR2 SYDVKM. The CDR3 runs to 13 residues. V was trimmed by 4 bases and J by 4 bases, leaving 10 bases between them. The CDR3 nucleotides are TGTGCCAGCAGTTCCTCGCCCAGCACTGAAGCTTTCTTT. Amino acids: CASSSSPSTEAFF.

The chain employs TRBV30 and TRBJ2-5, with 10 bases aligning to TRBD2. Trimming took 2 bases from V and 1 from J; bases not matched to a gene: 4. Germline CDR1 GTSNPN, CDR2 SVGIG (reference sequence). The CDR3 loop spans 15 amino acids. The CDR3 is CAWSRAGGPQETQYF. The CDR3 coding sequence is TGTGCCTGGAGTCGAGCGGGGGGGCCCCAAGAGACCCAGTACTTC.

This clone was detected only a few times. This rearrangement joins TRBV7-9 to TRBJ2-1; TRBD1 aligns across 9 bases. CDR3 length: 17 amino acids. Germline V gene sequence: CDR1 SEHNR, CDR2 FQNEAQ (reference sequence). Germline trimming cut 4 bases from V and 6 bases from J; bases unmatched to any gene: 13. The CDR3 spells CASSSSHRGRRVNEQFF. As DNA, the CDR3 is TGTGCCAGCAGCTCCAGCCACAGGGGGCGTCGGGTCAATGAGCAGTTCTTC.

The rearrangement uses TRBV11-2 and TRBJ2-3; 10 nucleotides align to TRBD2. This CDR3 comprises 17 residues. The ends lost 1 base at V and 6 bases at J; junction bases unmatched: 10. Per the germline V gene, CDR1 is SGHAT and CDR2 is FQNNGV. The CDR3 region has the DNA TGTGCCAGCAGCTTAGTGCTAGCGGGAGAGAGGTACGATACGCAGTATTTT. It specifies CASSLVLAGERYDTQYF.